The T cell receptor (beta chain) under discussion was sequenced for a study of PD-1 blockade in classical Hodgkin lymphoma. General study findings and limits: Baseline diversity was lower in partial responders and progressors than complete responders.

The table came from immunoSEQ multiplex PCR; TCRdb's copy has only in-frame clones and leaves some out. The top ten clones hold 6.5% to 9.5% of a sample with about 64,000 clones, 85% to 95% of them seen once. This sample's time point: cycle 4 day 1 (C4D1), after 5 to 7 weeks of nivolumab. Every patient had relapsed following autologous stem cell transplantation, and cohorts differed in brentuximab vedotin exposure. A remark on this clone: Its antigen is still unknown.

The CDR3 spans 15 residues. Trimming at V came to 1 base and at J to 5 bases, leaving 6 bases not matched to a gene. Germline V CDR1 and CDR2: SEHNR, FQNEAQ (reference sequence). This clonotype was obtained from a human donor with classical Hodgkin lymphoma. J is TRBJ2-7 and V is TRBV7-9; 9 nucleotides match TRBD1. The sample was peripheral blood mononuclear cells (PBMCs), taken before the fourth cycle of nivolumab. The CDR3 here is CASSLVGTGKNEQYF. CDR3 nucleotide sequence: TGTGCCAGCAGCTTAGTGGGGACAGGGAAGAACGAGCAGTACTTC.